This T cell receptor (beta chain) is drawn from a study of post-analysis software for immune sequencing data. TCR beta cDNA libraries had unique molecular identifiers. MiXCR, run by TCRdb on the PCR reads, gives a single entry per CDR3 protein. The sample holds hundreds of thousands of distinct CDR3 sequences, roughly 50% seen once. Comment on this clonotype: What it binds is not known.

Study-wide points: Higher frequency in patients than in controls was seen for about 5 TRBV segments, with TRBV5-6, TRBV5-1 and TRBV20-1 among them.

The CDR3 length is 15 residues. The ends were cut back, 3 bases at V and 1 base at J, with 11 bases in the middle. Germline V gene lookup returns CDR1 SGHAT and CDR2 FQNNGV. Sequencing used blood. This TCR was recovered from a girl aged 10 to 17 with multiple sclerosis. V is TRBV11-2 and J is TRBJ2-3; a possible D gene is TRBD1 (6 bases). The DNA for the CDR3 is TGTGCCAGCAGCTTCCCCCGACAGGGCACAGATACGCAGTATTTT. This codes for CASSFPRQGTDTQYF.